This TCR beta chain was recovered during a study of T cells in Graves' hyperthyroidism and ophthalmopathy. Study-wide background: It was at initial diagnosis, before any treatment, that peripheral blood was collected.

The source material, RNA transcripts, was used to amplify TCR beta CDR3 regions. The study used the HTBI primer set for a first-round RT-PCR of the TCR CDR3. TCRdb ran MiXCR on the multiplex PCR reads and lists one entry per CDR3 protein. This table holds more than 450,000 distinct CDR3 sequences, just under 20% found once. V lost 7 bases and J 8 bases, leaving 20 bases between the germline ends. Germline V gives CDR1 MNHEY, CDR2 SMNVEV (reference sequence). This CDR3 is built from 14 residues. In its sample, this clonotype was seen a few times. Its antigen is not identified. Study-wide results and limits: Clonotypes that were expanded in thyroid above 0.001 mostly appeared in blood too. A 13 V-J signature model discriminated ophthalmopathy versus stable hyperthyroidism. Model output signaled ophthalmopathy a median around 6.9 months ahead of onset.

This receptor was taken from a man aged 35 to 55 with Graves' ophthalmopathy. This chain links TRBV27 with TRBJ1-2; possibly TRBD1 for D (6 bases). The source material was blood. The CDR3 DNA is TGTGCCAGCATTCTCCGGGGGACAATAGGGGGCTACACCTTC. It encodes CASILRGTIGGYTF.